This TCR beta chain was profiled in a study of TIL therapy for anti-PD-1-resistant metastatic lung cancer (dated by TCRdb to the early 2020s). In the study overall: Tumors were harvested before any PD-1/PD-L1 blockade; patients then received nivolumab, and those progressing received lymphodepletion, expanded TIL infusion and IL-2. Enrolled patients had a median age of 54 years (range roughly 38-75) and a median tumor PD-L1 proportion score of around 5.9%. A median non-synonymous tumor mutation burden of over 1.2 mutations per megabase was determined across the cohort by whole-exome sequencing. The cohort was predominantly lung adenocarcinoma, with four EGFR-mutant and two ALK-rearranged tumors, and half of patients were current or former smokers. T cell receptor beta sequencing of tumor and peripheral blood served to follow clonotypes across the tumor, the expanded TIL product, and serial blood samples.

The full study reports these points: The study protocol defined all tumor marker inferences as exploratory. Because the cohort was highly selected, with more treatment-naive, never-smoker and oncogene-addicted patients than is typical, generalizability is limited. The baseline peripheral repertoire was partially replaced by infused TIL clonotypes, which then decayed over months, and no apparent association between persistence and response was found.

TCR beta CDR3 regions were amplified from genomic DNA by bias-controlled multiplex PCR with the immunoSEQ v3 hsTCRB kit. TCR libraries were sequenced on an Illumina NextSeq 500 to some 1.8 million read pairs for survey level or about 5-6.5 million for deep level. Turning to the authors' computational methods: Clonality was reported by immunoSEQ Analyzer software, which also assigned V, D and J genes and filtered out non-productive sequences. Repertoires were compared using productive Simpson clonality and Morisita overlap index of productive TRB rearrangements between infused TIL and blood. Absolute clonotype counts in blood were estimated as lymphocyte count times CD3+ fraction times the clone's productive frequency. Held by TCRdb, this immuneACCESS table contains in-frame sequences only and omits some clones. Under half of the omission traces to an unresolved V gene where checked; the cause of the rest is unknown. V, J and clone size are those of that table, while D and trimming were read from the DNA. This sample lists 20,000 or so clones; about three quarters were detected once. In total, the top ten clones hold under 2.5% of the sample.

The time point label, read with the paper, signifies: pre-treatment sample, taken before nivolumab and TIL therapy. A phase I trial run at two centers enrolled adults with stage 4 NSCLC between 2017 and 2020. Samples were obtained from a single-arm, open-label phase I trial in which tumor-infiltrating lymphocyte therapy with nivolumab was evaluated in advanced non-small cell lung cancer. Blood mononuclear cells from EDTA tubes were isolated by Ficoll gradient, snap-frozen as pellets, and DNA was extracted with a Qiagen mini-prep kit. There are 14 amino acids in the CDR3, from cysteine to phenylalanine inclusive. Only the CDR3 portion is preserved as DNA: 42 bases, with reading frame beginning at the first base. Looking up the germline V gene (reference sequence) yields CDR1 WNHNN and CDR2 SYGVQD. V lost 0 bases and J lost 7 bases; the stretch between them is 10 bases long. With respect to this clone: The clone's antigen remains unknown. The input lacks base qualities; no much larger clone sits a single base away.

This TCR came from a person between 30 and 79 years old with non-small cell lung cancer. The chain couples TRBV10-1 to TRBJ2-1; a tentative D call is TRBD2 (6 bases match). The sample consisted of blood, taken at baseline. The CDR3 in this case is CASSESTGRNEQFF. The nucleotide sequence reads TGCGCCAGCAGTGAGTCGACGGGGAGGAATGAGCAGTTCTTC.